This T cell receptor (beta chain) was profiled in a study of blood T cells in healthy people across ages. Alongside a J-beta primer mix, a sample-barcoded 5' primer served in a second PCR lasting about 7 to 12 cycles. TCRdb analysed the 5' RACE reads with MiXCR anew, one entry per CDR3 protein. The sample holds under 2,000,000 distinct CDR3 sequences, around 50% seen once. The TCR was taken from a middle-aged woman in good health. Source material: blood.

The CDR3 loop is CASIQGVGEEQYF. Here the CDR3 DNA reads TGTGCCAGCATACAGGGGGTAGGCGAAGAGCAGTACTTC. The V gene is TRBV28, the J gene TRBJ2-4, with 8 bases that match TRBD1. Unmatched junction bases numbered 12, after V lost 7 bases and J lost 13 bases. The V gene's germline CDR1 is MDHEN and CDR2 SYDVKM. The CDR3 length is 13 residues.